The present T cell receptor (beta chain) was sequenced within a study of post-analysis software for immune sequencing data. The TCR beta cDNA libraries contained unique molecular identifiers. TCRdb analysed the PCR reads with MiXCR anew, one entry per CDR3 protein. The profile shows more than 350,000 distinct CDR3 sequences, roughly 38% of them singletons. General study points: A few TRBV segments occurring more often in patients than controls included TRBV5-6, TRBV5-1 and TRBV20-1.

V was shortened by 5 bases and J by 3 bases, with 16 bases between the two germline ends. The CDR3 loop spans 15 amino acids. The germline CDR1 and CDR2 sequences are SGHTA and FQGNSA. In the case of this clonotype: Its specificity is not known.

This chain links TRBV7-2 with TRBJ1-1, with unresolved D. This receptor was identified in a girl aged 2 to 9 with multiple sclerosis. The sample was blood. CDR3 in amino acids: CASSPSIGRYTEAFF. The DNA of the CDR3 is TGTGCCAGCAGCCCCAGCATTGGGCGGTACACTGAAGCTTTCTTT.